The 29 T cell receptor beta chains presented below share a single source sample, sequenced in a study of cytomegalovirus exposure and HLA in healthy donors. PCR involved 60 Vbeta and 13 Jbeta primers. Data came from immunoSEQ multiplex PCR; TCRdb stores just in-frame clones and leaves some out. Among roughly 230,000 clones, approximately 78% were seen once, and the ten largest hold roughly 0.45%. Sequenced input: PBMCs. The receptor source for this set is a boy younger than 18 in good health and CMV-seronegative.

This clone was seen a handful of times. In nucleotides, the CDR3 is TGTGCCAGAAGCTTAGCGTCTAGCGGGGGGGGCTACGAGCAGTACTTC. Residues: CARSLASSGGGYEQYF. J is TRBJ2-7 and V is TRBV7-5; the tabulated D call, TRBD2, remains unverified against the DNA. TRBV7-5 is a listed pseudogene. The length of the CDR3 is 16 residues.

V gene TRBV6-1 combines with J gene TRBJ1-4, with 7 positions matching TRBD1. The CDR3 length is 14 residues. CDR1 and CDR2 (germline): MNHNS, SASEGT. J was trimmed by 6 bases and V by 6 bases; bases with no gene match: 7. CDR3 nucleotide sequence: TGTGCCAGCAGGACAGGGCCATTCTATGAAAAACTGTTTTTT. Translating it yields CASRTGPFYEKLFF.

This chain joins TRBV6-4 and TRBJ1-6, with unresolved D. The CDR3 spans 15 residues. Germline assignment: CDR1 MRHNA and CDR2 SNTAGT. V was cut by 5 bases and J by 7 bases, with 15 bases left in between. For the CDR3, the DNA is TGTGCCAGCAGTTCGAGGGTCGGGGTGAATTCACCCCTCCACTTT. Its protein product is CASSSRVGVNSPLHF.

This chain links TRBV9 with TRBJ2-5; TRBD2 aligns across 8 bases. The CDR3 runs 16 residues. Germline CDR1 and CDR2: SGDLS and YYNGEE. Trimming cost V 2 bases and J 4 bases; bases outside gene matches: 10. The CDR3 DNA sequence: TGTGCCAGCAGCGTGGGCCTTGGGAGCGGGGGAGAGACCCAGTACTTC. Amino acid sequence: CASSVGLGSGGETQYF.

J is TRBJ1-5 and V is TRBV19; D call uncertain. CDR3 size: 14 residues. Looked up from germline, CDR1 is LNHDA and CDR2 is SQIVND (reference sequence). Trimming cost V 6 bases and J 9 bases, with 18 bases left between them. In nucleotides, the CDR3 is TGTGCCAGTAGACTCGGCCGAGGCGTCGGGCCCCAGCATTTT. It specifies CASRLGRGVGPQHF.

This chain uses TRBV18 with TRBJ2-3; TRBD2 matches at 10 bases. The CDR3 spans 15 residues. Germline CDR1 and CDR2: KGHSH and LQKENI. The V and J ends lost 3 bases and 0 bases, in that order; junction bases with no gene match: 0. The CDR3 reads CASSPGLASTDTQYF. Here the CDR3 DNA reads TGTGCCAGCTCACCGGGACTAGCGAGCACAGATACGCAGTATTTT.

CDR3 in amino acids: CASSPGLGNTEAFF. The CDR3 DNA follows: TGTGCCAGCTCACCCGGCCTAGGGAACACTGAAGCTTTCTTT. V usage is TRBV18 and J usage is TRBJ1-1, with no clear D. CDR1 is KGHSH and CDR2 is LQKENI in the germline V gene. CDR3 size: 14 residues. The V end was cut by 3 bases, the J end by 1 base, with 9 bases between.

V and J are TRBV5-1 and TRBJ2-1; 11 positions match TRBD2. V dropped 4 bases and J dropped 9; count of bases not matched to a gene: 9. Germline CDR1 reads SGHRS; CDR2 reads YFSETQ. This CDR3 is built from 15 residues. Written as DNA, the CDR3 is TGCGCCAGCAGCCCAGACCTGGGACTAGCGGCTGAGCAGTTCTTC. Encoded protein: CASSPDLGLAAEQFF.

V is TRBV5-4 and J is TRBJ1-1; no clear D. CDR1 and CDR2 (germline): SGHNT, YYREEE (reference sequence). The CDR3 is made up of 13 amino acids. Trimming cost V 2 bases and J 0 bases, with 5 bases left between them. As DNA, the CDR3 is TGTGCCAGCAGCTTTTTATTGAACACTGAAGCTTTCTTT. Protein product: CASSFLLNTEAFF.

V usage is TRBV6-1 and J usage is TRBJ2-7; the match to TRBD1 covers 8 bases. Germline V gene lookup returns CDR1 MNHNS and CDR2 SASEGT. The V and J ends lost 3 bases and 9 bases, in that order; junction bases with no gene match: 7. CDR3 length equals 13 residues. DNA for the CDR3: TGTGCCAGCAGTGAGCTTGGGACAGGTCTGCAGTACTTC. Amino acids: CASSELGTGLQYF.

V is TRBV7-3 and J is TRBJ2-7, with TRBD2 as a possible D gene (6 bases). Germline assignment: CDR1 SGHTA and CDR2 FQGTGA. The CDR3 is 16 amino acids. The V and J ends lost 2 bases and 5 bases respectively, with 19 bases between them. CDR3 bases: TGTGCCAGCAGCTTACGATCTTCAACGGGGACTCACGAGCAGTACTTC. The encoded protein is CASSLRSSTGTHEQYF.

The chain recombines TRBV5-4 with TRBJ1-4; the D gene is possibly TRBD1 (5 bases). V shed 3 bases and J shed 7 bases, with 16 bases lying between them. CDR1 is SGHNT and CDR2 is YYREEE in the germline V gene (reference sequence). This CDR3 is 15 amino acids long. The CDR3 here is CASSSGGSLGEKLFF. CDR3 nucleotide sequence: TGTGCCAGCAGCTCGGGGGGAAGTCTTGGTGAAAAACTGTTTTTT.

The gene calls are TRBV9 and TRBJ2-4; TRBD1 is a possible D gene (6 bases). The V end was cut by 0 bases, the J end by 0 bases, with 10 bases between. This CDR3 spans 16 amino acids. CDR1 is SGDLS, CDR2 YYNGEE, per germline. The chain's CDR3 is CASSVAGQLAKNIQYF. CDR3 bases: TGTGCCAGCAGCGTAGCCGGACAGCTAGCCAAAAACATTCAGTACTTC.

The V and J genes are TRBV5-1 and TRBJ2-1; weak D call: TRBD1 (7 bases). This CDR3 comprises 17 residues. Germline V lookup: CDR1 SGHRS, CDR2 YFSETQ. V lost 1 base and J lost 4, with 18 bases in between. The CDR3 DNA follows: TGCGCCAGCAGCTTGAGGGGGCTGAGCGGGCGGTACAATGAGCAGTTCTTC. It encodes CASSLRGLSGRYNEQFF. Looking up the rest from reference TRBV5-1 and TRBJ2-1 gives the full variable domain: KAGVTQTPRYLIKTRGQQVTLSCSPISGHRSVSWYQQTPGQGLQFLFEYFSETQRNKGNFPGRFSGRQFSNSRSEMNVSTLELGDSALYLCASSLRGLSGRYNEQFFGPGTRLTVL.

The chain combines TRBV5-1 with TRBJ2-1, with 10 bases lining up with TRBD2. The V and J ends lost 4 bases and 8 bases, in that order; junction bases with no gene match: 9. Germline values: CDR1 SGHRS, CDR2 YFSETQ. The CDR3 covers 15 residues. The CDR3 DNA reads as TGCGCCAGCAGCGTGCAAGCGGGGGGGGTCTATGAGCAGTTCTTC. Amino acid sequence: CASSVQAGGVYEQFF.

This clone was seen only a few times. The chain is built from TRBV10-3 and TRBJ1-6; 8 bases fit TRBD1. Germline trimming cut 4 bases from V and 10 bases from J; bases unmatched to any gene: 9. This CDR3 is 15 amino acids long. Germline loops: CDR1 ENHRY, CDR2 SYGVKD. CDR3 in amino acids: CAISGGDRLRSPLHF. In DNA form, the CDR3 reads TGTGCCATCAGTGGAGGGGACAGGTTACGGTCACCCCTCCACTTT.

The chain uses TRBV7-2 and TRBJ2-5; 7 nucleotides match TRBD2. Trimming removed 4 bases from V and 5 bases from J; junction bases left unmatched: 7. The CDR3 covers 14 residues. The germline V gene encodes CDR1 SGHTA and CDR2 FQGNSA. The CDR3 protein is CASSSTSGIETQYF. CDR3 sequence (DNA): TGTGCCAGCAGCTCAACGAGCGGGATCGAGACCCAGTACTTC.

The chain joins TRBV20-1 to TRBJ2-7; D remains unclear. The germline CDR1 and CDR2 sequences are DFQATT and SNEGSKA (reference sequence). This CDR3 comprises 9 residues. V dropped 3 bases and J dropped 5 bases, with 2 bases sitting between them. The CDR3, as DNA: TGCAGTGCTAGCGACGAGCAGTACTTC. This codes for CSASDEQYF.

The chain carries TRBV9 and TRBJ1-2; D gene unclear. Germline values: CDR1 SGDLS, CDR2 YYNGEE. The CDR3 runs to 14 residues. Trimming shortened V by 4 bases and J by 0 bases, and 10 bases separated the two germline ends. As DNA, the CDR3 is TGTGCCAGCAGCTCCCGTTCTGCTAACTATGGCTACACCTTC. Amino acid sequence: CASSSRSANYGYTF.

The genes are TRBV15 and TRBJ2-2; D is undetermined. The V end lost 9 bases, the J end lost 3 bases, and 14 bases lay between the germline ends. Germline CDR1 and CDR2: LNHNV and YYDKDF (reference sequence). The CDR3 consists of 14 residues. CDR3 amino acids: CATKTRLYTGELFF. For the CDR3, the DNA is TGTGCCACTAAGACGCGACTGTACACCGGGGAGCTGTTTTTT.

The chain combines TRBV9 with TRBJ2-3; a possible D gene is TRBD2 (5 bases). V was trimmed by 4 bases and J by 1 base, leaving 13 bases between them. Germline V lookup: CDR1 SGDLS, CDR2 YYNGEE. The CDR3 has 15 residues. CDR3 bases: TGTGCCAGCAGCCCCCGGGGTCGGGGCACAGATACGCAGTATTTT. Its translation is CASSPRGRGTDTQYF.

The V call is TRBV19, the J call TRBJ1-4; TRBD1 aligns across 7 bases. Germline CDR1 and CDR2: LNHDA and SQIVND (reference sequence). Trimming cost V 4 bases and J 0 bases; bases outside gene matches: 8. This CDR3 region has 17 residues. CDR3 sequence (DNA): TGTGCCAGTAGTAATAGGGGACAGTATCCAACTAATGAAAAACTGTTTTTT. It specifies CASSNRGQYPTNEKLFF.

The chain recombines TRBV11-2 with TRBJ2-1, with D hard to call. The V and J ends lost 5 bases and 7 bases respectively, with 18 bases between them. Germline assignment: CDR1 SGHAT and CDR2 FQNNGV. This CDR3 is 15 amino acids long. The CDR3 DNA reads TGTGCCAGCAGCCCGCTCCTAGTGAGTCTGAATGAGCAGTTCTTC. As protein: CASSPLLVSLNEQFF.

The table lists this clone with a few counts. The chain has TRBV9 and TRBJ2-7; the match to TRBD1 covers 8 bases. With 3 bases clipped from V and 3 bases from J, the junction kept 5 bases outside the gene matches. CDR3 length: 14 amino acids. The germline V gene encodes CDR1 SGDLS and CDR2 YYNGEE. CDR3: CASSAPGQGYEQYF. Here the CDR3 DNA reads TGTGCCAGCAGCGCCCCAGGACAGGGCTACGAGCAGTACTTC.

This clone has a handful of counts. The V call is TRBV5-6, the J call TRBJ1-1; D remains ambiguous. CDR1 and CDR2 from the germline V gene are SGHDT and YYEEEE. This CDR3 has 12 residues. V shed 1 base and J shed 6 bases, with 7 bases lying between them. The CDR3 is CASSLMGAEAFF. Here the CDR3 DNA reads TGTGCCAGCAGCTTGATGGGAGCTGAAGCTTTCTTT.

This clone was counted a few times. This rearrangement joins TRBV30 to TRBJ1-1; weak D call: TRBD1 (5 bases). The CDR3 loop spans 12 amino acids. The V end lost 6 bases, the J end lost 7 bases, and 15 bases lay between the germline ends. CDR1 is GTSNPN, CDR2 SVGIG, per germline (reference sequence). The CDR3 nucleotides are TGTGCCTGCCATATCAGGGTTCGTGAAGCTTTCTTT. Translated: CACHIRVREAFF.

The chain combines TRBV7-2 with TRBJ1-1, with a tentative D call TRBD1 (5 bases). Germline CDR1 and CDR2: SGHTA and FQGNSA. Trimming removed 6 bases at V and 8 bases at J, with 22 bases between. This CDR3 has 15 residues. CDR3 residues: CASRPKRGGLFEAFF. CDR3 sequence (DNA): TGTGCCAGCAGACCTAAACGTGGGGGACTCTTCGAAGCTTTCTTT.

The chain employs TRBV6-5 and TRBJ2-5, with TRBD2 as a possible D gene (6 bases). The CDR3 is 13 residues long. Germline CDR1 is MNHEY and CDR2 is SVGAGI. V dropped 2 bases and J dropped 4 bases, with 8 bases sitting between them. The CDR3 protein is CASSYGRGETQYF. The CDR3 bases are TGTGCCAGCAGTTACGGGCGGGGAGAGACCCAGTACTTC.

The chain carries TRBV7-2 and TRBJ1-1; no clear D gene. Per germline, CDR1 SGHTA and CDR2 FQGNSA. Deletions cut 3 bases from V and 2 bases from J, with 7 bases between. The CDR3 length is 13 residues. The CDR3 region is CASSFRVNTEAFF. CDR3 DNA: TGTGCCAGCAGCTTTAGAGTAAACACTGAAGCTTTCTTT. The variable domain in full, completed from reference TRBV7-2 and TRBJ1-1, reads GAGVSQSPSNKVTEKGKDVELRCDPISGHTALYWYRQSLGQGLEFLIYFQGNSAPDKSGLPSDRFSAERTGGSVSTLTIQRTQQEDSAVYLCASSFRVNTEAFFGQGTRLTVV.